This record concerns one T cell receptor (beta chain) sequence. Its target is unknown. The data belong to a study of cytomegalovirus exposure and HLA in healthy donors. Study-wide points: Likely technical artifact: a cluster of highly shared sequence variants.

Researchers ran the PCR with 60 Vbeta and 13 Jbeta primers. This table comes from immunoSEQ multiplex PCR, and its TCRdb copy is limited to in-frame clones, with some not included. Among about 200,000 clones listed, about four fifths were seen once. The ends lost 2 bases at V and 9 bases at J; junction bases unmatched: 9. Per germline, CDR1 MNHEY and CDR2 SVGAGI. CDR3 length: 15 amino acids. This receptor was obtained from a man younger than 35 in good health and CMV-seronegative. The genes are TRBV6-5 and TRBJ2-3; 9 bases map to TRBD1. The sample comprised PBMCs. The CDR3 loop reads CASSYKKGQGSTQYF. In DNA, the CDR3 is TGTGCCAGCAGTTACAAGAAGGGACAGGGATCGACGCAGTATTTT.